The 29 T cell receptor beta chains presented below share a single source sample, sequenced in a study of response to subunit inactivated influenza vaccine (dated by TCRdb to 2016 to 2019). Libraries were built with RT-PCR. Sequenced on an Illumina HiSeq 2500. TCRdb reprocessed the public reads (quality trimming at Q25 with fastp, clone calling with MiXCR) and kept in-frame beta chains. Rows with a matching CDR3 protein are joined into one entry that keeps the most common DNA and genes. The sample data list 500,000 to 550,000 distinct CDR3 sequences, and 7.5% to 8.5% of these were observed just once. The ten largest account for about an eighth of the sample. Specimen: PBMCs from blood, collected about 23 months after vaccination. These receptors were taken from a man in his fifties or sixties who received an inactivated influenza vaccine. Donor details come from another sample of the same person, matched by shared clones.

This clonotype was seen repeatedly, ten times or more. V usage is TRBV4-3 and J usage is TRBJ1-3; no firm D call. The length of the CDR3 is 15 residues. V lost 4 bases and J lost 1, with 11 bases in between. Germline CDR1 reads LGHNA; CDR2 reads YSLEER. CDR3 DNA sequence: TGCGCCAGCAGCCCGGACGGGTTATCTGGAAACACCATATATTTT. Protein: CASSPDGLSGNTIYF.

The sample holds many counts of this clonotype. The DNA of the CDR3 is TGTGCCAGCACCGGGCAGAGAGGAAAACTGTTTTTT. It specifies CASTGQRGKLFF. The V and J genes are TRBV28 and TRBJ1-4, with unresolved D. The germline gives CDR1 MDHEN, CDR2 SYDVKM. The CDR3 consists of 12 residues. Trimming left V 7 bases short and J 10 bases short, with 13 bases between. Full variable domain (remainder filled in from reference TRBV28 and TRBJ1-4): DVKVTQSSRYLVKRTGEKVFLECVQDMDHENMFWYRQDPGLGLRLIYFSYDVKMKEKGDIPEGYSVSREKKERFSLILESASTNQTSMYLCASTGQRGKLFFGSGTQLSVL.

At least ten counts were recorded for this clonotype. The rearrangement joins TRBV28 to TRBJ1-5; 9 nucleotides line up with TRBD1. After removal of 7 bases from V and 6 bases from J, the junction contained 10 bases not matched to a gene. CDR1 and CDR2 from the germline V gene are MDHEN and SYDVKM. CDR3 length: 15 residues. The CDR3 here is CASNYGTGTFQPQHF. CDR3 in DNA: TGTGCCAGCAACTACGGGACAGGGACTTTTCAGCCCCAGCATTTT.

This clonotype was detected ten times or more. This chain links TRBV4-2 with TRBJ2-1; TRBD2 matches at 8 bases. V shed 4 bases, J shed 6 bases, and the junction held 11 bases outside the gene matches. Germline V gene sequence: CDR1 LGHNA, CDR2 YNFKEQ. The CDR3 is 16 residues long. CDR3 region: CASSPVPGGRRNEQFF. The CDR3, as DNA: TGTGCCAGCAGCCCTGTTCCGGGAGGGCGGCGCAATGAGCAGTTCTTC.

This clonotype was seen a handful of times. The V and J genes are TRBV20-1 and TRBJ2-5; no definite D call. From germline, CDR1 is DFQATT and CDR2 SNEGSKA (reference sequence). The CDR3 sequence is 13 residues long. V was clipped by 7 bases and J by 3 bases, with 15 bases between them. The CDR3 sequence: CSVYSRAKETQYF. DNA for the CDR3: TGCAGTGTGTATTCCCGAGCCAAAGAGACCCAGTACTTC.

This clonotype was recorded at least ten times. The V call is TRBV6-6, the J call TRBJ2-1; TRBD2 might be the D (5 bases). This CDR3 has 14 residues. Trimming stripped 2 bases from V and 6 bases from J, with 11 bases between. Germline V gives CDR1 MNHNY, CDR2 SVGAGI (reference sequence). The CDR3 bases are TGTGCCAGCAGTTACCCACTAGAAAGCAATGAGCAGTTCTTC. Its protein is CASSYPLESNEQFF.

As to this clonotype: A much larger clone lies one base from this, so it may be a read error. The chain joins TRBV4-2 to TRBJ2-2; D gene uncertain. V lost 0 bases to trimming and J lost 9 bases, with 11 bases between them. Germline V gives CDR1 LGHNA, CDR2 YNFKEQ. The CDR3 has 14 amino acids. The CDR3 spells CASSQERRPWELFF. CDR3 nucleotides: TGTGCCAGCAGCCAAGAAAGAAGGCCCTGGGAGCTGTTTTTT.

The chain joins TRBV10-3 to TRBJ1-1, with no clear D. Between the trimmed V and J ends, which lost 3 bases and 4 bases, there was a span of 15 bases. CDR1 and CDR2 from the germline V gene are ENHRY and SYGVKD. The CDR3 runs to 15 residues. The CDR3 loop is CAISDWGREITEAFF. CDR3 in DNA: TGTGCCATCAGTGATTGGGGTAGAGAAATCACTGAAGCTTTCTTT.

This sequence joins TRBV12-3 or TRBV12-4 and TRBJ2-5; tentatively, D is TRBD2 (6 bases). Between the trimmed V and J ends, which lost 8 bases and 5 bases, there was a span of 21 bases. The CDR3 length is 15 residues. CDR3 coding DNA: TGTGCCAGCGGGAAGACGGGCCTCAGCGGGGAGACCCAGTACTTC. Protein product: CASGKTGLSGETQYF.

This clonotype was detected a few times. The chain uses TRBV5-6 and TRBJ1-1; D is undetermined. This CDR3 is built from 18 residues. CDR1 and CDR2 from the germline V gene are SGHDT and YYEEEE. Trimming took 0 bases from V and 0 from J, leaving 18 bases between them. This CDR3 reads CASSLAYPDGPMNTEAFF. CDR3 DNA sequence: TGTGCCAGCAGCTTGGCTTATCCAGATGGACCAATGAACACTGAAGCTTTCTTT.

V gene TRBV27 combines with J gene TRBJ1-4, with D perhaps TRBD1 (5 bases). CDR3 length equals 15 residues. Germline V lookup: CDR1 MNHEY, CDR2 SMNVEV (reference sequence). The V end lost 2 bases, the J end lost 5 bases, and 12 bases lay between the germline ends. The CDR3 DNA reads TGTGCCAGCAGTTTAGGGGGTACGCCGAATGAAAAACTGTTTTTT. Translated: CASSLGGTPNEKLFF.

The J gene is TRBJ2-2, the V gene TRBV27; 7 bases are a match to TRBD1. The V gene's germline CDR1 is MNHEY and CDR2 SMNVEV (reference sequence). CDR3 length: 15 residues. With V trimmed by 5 bases and J by 6 bases, 9 bases remained unmatched. CDR3 DNA: TGTGCCAGCAGTCCATCCAGGGGGTGGGCCGGGGAGCTGTTTTTT. It encodes CASSPSRGWAGELFF.

V gene TRBV12-3 or TRBV12-4 combines with J gene TRBJ1-6, with TRBD1 matching over 8 bases. This CDR3 spans 15 amino acids. Unmatched junction bases numbered 8, after V lost 6 bases and J lost 7 bases. CDR3 coding DNA: TGTGCCAGCAGGAGGGACAGGCTTACGAATTCACCCCTCCACTTT. Amino acids: CASRRDRLTNSPLHF.

The V gene is TRBV7-2, the J gene TRBJ1-1; no clear D gene. The CDR3 totals 12 residues. Per germline, CDR1 SGHTA and CDR2 FQGNSA. V was shortened by 1 base and J by 11 bases, with 11 bases between the two germline ends. In DNA form, the CDR3 reads TGTGCCAGCAGCTTAGGTTCATGGGCCGCTTTCTTT. Encoded protein: CASSLGSWAAFF.

This clonotype was counted ten times or more. The chain links TRBV6-5 to TRBJ1-4, with 7 bases matching TRBD1. The CDR3 covers 16 residues. The germline gives CDR1 MNHEY, CDR2 SVGAGI. V trimming: 2 bases; J trimming: 6 bases; junction bases outside the gene matches: 9. The CDR3 region has the DNA TGTGCCAGCAGTTACACAGGGGTCGGGACTTATGAAAAACTGTTTTTT. The encoded protein is CASSYTGVGTYEKLFF.

The gene calls are TRBV7-2 and TRBJ2-3; TRBD2 matches 7 bases. CDR3 length: 17 residues. CDR1 SGHTA and CDR2 FQGNSA come from the germline V gene. V lost 2 bases, J lost 2 bases, and 10 bases stayed unmatched. The CDR3 region has the DNA TGTGCCAGCAGCTTATTGGGTCTAGCGGAAATCACAGATACGCAGTATTTT. This gives the protein CASSLLGLAEITDTQYF.

This clonotype was observed a handful of times. The rearrangement links TRBV11-2 to TRBJ2-2, with TRBD2 identical over 8 bases. Germline CDR1 and CDR2: SGHAT and FQNNGV. The CDR3 sequence is 16 residues long. J gave up 6 bases and V 3 bases, and 9 bases lay outside the gene matches. The CDR3 sequence: CASSFHPGLVSGELFF. Here the CDR3 DNA reads TGTGCCAGCAGCTTTCATCCGGGACTAGTATCCGGGGAGCTGTTTTTT.

This clonotype was picked up many times. This chain connects TRBV12-3 or TRBV12-4 to TRBJ1-2; no firm D call. Deletions cut 4 bases from V and 8 bases from J, with 14 bases between. The CDR3 loop spans 13 amino acids. The CDR3 protein is CASSSDPSGGYTF. The CDR3 coding sequence is TGTGCCAGCAGTTCCGACCCCTCGGGAGGCTACACCTTC.

The chain couples TRBV7-2 to TRBJ2-3; 13 bases are a match to TRBD2. This CDR3 comprises 15 residues. J was trimmed by 2 bases and V by 5 bases; bases with no gene match: 1. CDR1 and CDR2 from the germline V gene are SGHTA and FQGNSA. CDR3 residues: CASSGLAGATDTQYF. CDR3 DNA sequence: TGTGCCAGCAGCGGACTAGCGGGAGCCACAGATACGCAGTATTTT. The entire variable domain, with the rest obtained from reference TRBV7-2 and TRBJ2-3, is as follows: GAGVSQSPSNKVTEKGKDVELRCDPISGHTALYWYRQSLGQGLEFLIYFQGNSAPDKSGLPSDRFSAERTGGSVSTLTIQRTQQEDSAVYLCASSGLAGATDTQYFGPGTRLTVL.

This chain links TRBV6-2 or TRBV6-3 with TRBJ2-7, with TRBD1 identical over 8 bases. The V segment lost 2 bases and the J segment 5 bases; nucleotides outside the gene matches: 11. Germline CDR1 MNHEY, CDR2 SVGEGT. This CDR3 contains 16 residues. The CDR3 nucleotides read TGTGCCAGCAGTTACACCCCCGGACAGGGTGGCCACGAGCAGTACTTC. It specifies CASSYTPGQGGHEQYF.

The chain recombines TRBV20-1 with TRBJ1-5; D uncertain. Germline V lookup: CDR1 DFQATT, CDR2 SNEGSKA (reference sequence). Trimming took 4 bases from V and 6 from J, leaving 10 bases between them. CDR3 length equals 12 residues. The CDR3 region is CSATGGPQPQHF. The DNA of the CDR3 is TGCAGTGCTACGGGAGGGCCTCAGCCCCAGCATTTT.

In this sample, this clonotype turned up a few times. The chain joins TRBV27 to TRBJ2-5; D is perhaps TRBD1 (6 bases). Germline V gene data show CDR1 as MNHEY and CDR2 as SMNVEV (reference sequence). V was cut by 6 bases and J by 9 bases, with 14 bases left in between. The CDR3 is made up of 12 amino acids. The CDR3 loop reads CASRQDAGAQYF. The CDR3 nucleotides read TGTGCCAGCAGGCAAGACGCAGGGGCCCAGTACTTC.

This clonotype turned up a few times. The chain combines TRBV29-1 with TRBJ2-1; possible D gene TRBD1, 5 bases. CDR1 and CDR2 (germline): SQVTM, ANQGSEA. CDR3 length: 14 residues. The germline V and J ends were trimmed by 4 bases and 0 bases, with 10 bases remaining between them. CDR3 residues: CSVAGHRSYNEQFF. CDR3 sequence (DNA): TGCAGCGTTGCAGGACACCGCTCCTACAATGAGCAGTTCTTC.

In this sample, this clonotype turned up a few times. The rearrangement uses TRBV5-1 and TRBJ2-3; D is undetermined. Germline assignment: CDR1 SGHRS and CDR2 YFSETQ. The CDR3 runs 15 residues. Trimming stripped 4 bases from V and 2 bases from J, with 14 bases between. The DNA for the CDR3 is TGCGCCAGCAGCCCGTCGATCACGAACACAGATACGCAGTATTTT. Translated, it gives CASSPSITNTDTQYF.

The chain has TRBV6-2 or TRBV6-3 and TRBJ2-6; TRBD1 matches 12 bases. V shed 9 bases and J 1 base; nucleotides not matched to a gene: 7. The CDR3 runs to 17 residues. Germline CDR1 is MNHEY and CDR2 is SVGEGT. The DNA of the CDR3 is TGTGCCAGTATTCCGGGACAGGGGGCGTCTGGGGCCAACGTCCTGACTTTC. This translates into CASIPGQGASGANVLTF.

The sample holds many counts of this clonotype. One junction end does not reproduce the germline sequence, and a read error may be involved. DNA of the CDR3: TGTGCCAGCAGTTTACAAGGGAACACCGGGGAGCTGTTTTTT. This encodes CASSLQGNTGELFF. This chain connects TRBV5-1 to TRBJ2-2, with D unresolved. This CDR3 has 14 amino acids. The V gene's germline CDR1 is SGHRS and CDR2 YFSETQ.

The chain carries TRBV4-1 and TRBJ2-2; D not resolved. Germline-derived CDR1 and CDR2 are MGHRA and YSYEKL. This CDR3 comprises 16 residues. V was cut by 2 bases and J by 0 bases, with 10 bases left in between. CDR3 nucleotide sequence: TGCGCCAGCAGCCAACTTGCGACCGCGAACACCGGGGAGCTGTTTTTT. This translates into CASSQLATANTGELFF.

This clonotype turned up a few times. This chain uses TRBV10-3 with TRBJ2-3; no clear D gene. V dropped 0 bases and J dropped 6 bases, with 4 bases sitting between them. From germline, CDR1 is ENHRY and CDR2 SYGVKD. CDR3 length equals 12 residues. The chain's CDR3 is CAISESADTQYF. CDR3 coding DNA: TGTGCCATCAGTGAGTCAGCGGATACGCAGTATTTT.

This clonotype was found many times. The chain employs TRBV24-1 and TRBJ1-2; perhaps TRBD1 as D (5 bases). Germline assignment: CDR1 KGHDR and CDR2 SFDVKD. V lost 3 bases and J lost 3, with 13 bases in between. This CDR3 contains 15 residues. DNA for the CDR3: TGTGCCACCAGTGATGGCGGGCGGGGCTACTATGGCTACACCTTC. It codes for CATSDGGRGYYGYTF.